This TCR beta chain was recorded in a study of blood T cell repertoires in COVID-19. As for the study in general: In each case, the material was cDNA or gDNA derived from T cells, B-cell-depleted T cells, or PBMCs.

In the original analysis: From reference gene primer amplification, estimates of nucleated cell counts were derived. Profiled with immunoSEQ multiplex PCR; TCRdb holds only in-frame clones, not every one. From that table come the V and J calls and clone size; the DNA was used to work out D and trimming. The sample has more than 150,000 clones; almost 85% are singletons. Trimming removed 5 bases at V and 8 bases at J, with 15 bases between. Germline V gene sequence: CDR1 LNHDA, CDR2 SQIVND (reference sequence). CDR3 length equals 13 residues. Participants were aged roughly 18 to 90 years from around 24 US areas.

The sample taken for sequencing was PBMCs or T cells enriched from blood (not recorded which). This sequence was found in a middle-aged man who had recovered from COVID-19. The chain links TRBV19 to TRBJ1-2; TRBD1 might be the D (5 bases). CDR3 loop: CASSGTPAIGYTF. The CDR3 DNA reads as TGTGCCAGTAGTGGGACTCCAGCAATCGGCTACACCTTC.